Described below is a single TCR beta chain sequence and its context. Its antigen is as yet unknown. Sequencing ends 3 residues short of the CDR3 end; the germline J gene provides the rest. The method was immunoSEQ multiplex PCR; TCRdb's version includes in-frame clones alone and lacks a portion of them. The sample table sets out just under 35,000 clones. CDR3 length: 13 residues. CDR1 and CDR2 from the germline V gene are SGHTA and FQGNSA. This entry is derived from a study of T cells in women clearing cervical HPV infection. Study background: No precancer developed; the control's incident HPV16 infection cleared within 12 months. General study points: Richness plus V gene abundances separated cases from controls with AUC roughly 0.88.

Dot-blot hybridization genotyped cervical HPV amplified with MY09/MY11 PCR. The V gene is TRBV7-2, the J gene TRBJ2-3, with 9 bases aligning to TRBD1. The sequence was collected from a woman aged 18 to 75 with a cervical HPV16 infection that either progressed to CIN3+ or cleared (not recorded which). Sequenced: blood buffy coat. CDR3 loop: CASSLDRGETQYF. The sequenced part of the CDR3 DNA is TGTGCCAGCAGCCTGGACAGGGGCGAGACG.